Presented here are 16 T cell receptor beta chains from one specimen sequenced in a study of identical twins. TCRdb processed the 5' RACE reads anew with MiXCR; each CDR3 protein has one entry. The repertoire holds 1,800,000 or so distinct CDR3 sequences, around 33% seen once, with about 0.27% in the top ten. Sample: cord blood. All receptors derive from a newborn girl in good health.

This clonotype occurred once. With a much larger clone just one base away, this may be a read error. The genes are TRBV2 and TRBJ2-1; possible D gene TRBD2, 5 bases. This CDR3 comprises 11 residues. V lost 6 bases and J 7 bases, leaving 7 bases between the germline ends. Germline values: CDR1 SNHLY, CDR2 FYNNEI. Here the CDR3 reads CASRRVNEQFF. CDR3 bases: TGTGCCAGCAGGCGGGTGAATGAGCAGTTCTTC. Full variable domain (remainder filled in from reference TRBV2 and TRBJ2-1): EPEVTQTPSHQVTQMGQEVILRCVPISNHLYFYWYRQILGQKVEFLVSFYNNEISEKSEIFDDQFSVERPDGSNFTLKIRSTKLEDSAMYFCASRRVNEQFFGPGTRLTVL.

This clonotype was seen a few times. V and J are TRBV10-1 and TRBJ1-4; weak D call: TRBD1 (6 bases). The length of the CDR3 is 11 residues. The V and J ends lost 9 bases and 8 bases respectively, with 10 bases between them. Germline values: CDR1 WNHNN, CDR2 SYGVQD (reference sequence). This chain's CDR3 is CARQGREKLFF. CDR3 sequence (DNA): TGCGCCAGACAGGGTCGGGAAAAACTGTTTTTT.

The table lists this clonotype with a few counts. The chain uses TRBV28 and TRBJ2-1, with 8 bases matching TRBD2. The CDR3 length is 16 residues. Germline lookup yields CDR1 MDHEN and CDR2 SYDVKM. J lost 2 bases, V lost 1 base, and 4 bases had no gene match. In DNA form, the CDR3 reads TGTGCCAGCAGTTTATTTCCGGGGGGGGCCTACAATGAGCAGTTCTTC. It specifies CASSLFPGGAYNEQFF.

This clonotype was detected only once. The chain carries TRBV7-2 and TRBJ2-1, with D perhaps matching TRBD1 (5 bases). The J call may be in error: the DNA end matches TRBJ2-7 better. CDR3 length equals 15 residues. Germline CDR1 reads SGHTA; CDR2 reads FQGNSA. The CDR3 here is CASSLIADRYNEQYF. The CDR3 region has the DNA TGTGCCAGCAGCCTTATTGCCGACAGATACAATGAGCAGTACTTC.

This clonotype was recorded many times. The chain couples TRBV29-1 to TRBJ2-5; D is possibly TRBD1 or TRBD2 (5 bases each). The CDR3 is made up of 16 amino acids. Germline V gene lookup returns CDR1 SQVTM and CDR2 ANQGSEA. V was clipped by 2 bases and J by 0 bases, with 16 bases between them. The CDR3 is CSVELRGRWYQETQYF. The CDR3 DNA reads as TGCAGCGTTGAACTTAGGGGACGTTGGTACCAAGAGACCCAGTACTTC.

Notes on this clonotype: This may come from a read error, since a much larger clone is one base off. V is TRBV7-2 and J is TRBJ2-4, with D unclear. Germline V lookup: CDR1 SGHTA, CDR2 FQGNSA. The CDR3 totals 12 residues. The V and J ends lost 3 bases and 8 bases respectively, with 8 bases between them. In DNA, the CDR3 is TGTGCCAGCAGCTTCTCTCTCCACATTCAGTACTTC. Encoded protein: CASSFSLHIQYF. Using reference TRBV7-2 and TRBJ2-4 for the parts outside the CDR3, the full variable domain is GAGVSQSPSNKVTEKGKDVELRCDPISGHTALYWYRQSLGQGLEFLIYFQGNSAPDKSGLPSDRFSAERTGGSVSTLTIQRTQQEDSAVYLCASSFSLHIQYFGAGTRLSVL.

The rearrangement joins TRBV20-1 to TRBJ2-5, with 11 bases identical to TRBD1. The CDR3 contains 11 residues. CDR1 and CDR2 from the germline V gene are DFQATT and SNEGSKA (reference sequence). After removal of 6 bases from V and 12 bases from J, the junction contained 6 bases not matched to a gene. CDR3 nucleotides: TGCAGTGCGCGACAGGGACAGGGGGAGTACTTC. Its translation is CSARQGQGEYF.

The chain carries TRBV3-1 and TRBJ2-7; TRBD1 matches at 9 bases. Trimming took 5 bases from V and 2 from J; bases not matched to a gene: 16. Germline V gene lookup returns CDR1 LGHDT and CDR2 YNNKEL (reference sequence). The CDR3 totals 18 residues. The CDR3 DNA sequence: TGTGCCAGCAGCTCCGAGGGACAGGGTAAGAAGGGTGCCTACGAGCAGTACTTC. Encoded protein: CASSSEGQGKKGAYEQYF.

The rearrangement uses TRBV5-1 and TRBJ2-5, with 7 bases fitting TRBD1. The CDR3 has 15 residues. The V gene's germline CDR1 is SGHRS and CDR2 YFSETQ. The J segment lost 3 bases and the V segment lost 0 bases, leaving 5 bases of the junction unmatched. DNA of the CDR3: TGCGCCAGCAGCTTGGGGGGACAGACCAAAGAGACCCAGTACTTC. It encodes CASSLGGQTKETQYF.

The chain carries TRBV5-1 and TRBJ1-2; no definite D call. The germline gives CDR1 SGHRS, CDR2 YFSETQ. The CDR3 is 13 amino acids. V was pared by 0 bases and J by 8 bases, with 11 bases between. The CDR3 coding sequence is TGCGCCAGCAGCTTGGAAGGAGGGAAGGGCTACACCTTC. This codes for CASSLEGGKGYTF.

The gene calls are TRBV7-8 and TRBJ2-3; D is ambiguous. Germline V CDR1 and CDR2: SGHVS, FQNEAQ. The CDR3 length is 14 residues. Trimming took 3 bases from V and 1 from J, leaving 8 bases between them. The CDR3 bases are TGTGCCAGCAGCTTCAACGGTCGCACAGATACGCAGTATTTT. Its translation: CASSFNGRTDTQYF.

The J gene is TRBJ2-7, the V gene TRBV30; D unclear. Looked up from germline, CDR1 is GTSNPN and CDR2 is SVGIG (reference sequence). The CDR3 totals 12 residues. Trimming pared 0 bases from V and 3 bases from J, leaving 6 bases between. The CDR3 reads CAWSVVLYEQYF. The CDR3 nucleotides are TGTGCCTGGAGTGTAGTGCTCTACGAGCAGTACTTC.

This chain joins TRBV7-9 and TRBJ2-1; perhaps TRBD2 as D (6 bases). The CDR3 extends over 15 amino acids. Germline V CDR1 and CDR2: SEHNR, FQNEAQ (reference sequence). Trimming shortened V by 1 base and J by 6 bases, and 13 bases separated the two germline ends. CDR3 amino acids: CASSLGGNLRNEQFF. For the CDR3, the DNA is TGTGCCAGCAGCTTAGGCGGGAACCTACGCAATGAGCAGTTCTTC. Drawing the rest from reference TRBV7-9 and TRBJ2-1, the complete variable domain is DTGVSQNPRHKITKRGQNVTFRCDPISEHNRLYWYRQTLGQGPEFLTYFQNEAQLEKSRLLSDRFSAERPKGSFSTLEIQRTEQGDSAMYLCASSLGGNLRNEQFFGPGTRLTVL.

The chain uses TRBV4-2 and TRBJ1-1, with 9 bases matching TRBD1. CDR1 LGHNA and CDR2 YNFKEQ come from the germline V gene. V shed 4 bases and J 0 bases; nucleotides not matched to a gene: 9. The CDR3 runs 17 residues. As DNA, the CDR3 is TGTGCCAGCAGCCCTAACTACAGGGGGCAAATGAACACTGAAGCTTTCTTT. Translated: CASSPNYRGQMNTEAFF.

V is TRBV7-2 and J is TRBJ2-5, with TRBD2 matching 13 bases. The CDR3 is made up of 19 amino acids. V lost 2 bases and J lost 0; bases outside the gene matches: 9. Germline V gives CDR1 SGHTA, CDR2 FQGNSA. The CDR3 DNA follows: TGTGCCAGCAGCTTACTCCGACTAGCGGGGGGCCAGTACCAAGAGACCCAGTACTTC. Its translation: CASSLLRLAGGQYQETQYF.

The chain links TRBV2 to TRBJ1-1; D gene uncertain. Germline lookup yields CDR1 SNHLY and CDR2 FYNNEI. The V end lost 4 bases, the J end lost 3 bases, and 9 bases lay between the germline ends. The CDR3 covers 13 residues. CDR3 nucleotides: TGTGCCAGCAGTGGGGCAGGCGACACTGAAGCTTTCTTT. Translation gives CASSGAGDTEAFF. Full variable domain (rest looked up from reference TRBV2 and TRBJ1-1): EPEVTQTPSHQVTQMGQEVILRCVPISNHLYFYWYRQILGQKVEFLVSFYNNEISEKSEIFDDQFSVERPDGSNFTLKIRSTKLEDSAMYFCASSGAGDTEAFFGQGTRLTVV.